This T cell receptor beta chain originates from a study of beta chain features in type 1 diabetes. Points from the study as a whole: Type 1 diabetes patients showed a moderate but significant shortening of TCRB CDR3s in all four CD4+ subsets.

The CDR3 totals 15 residues. V lost 0 bases to trimming and J lost 5 bases, with 14 bases between them. Germline V gene data show CDR1 as GTSNPN and CDR2 as SVGIG (reference sequence). Expressed TCRB transcripts were sequenced because the entire RNA isolate underwent reverse transcription. The table came from immunoSEQ multiplex PCR; TCRdb's copy has only in-frame clones and leaves some out. The data show approximately 240,000 clones, around 15% seen once. Notes on this clone: The target antigen is unknown.

J is TRBJ2-1 and V is TRBV30, with TRBD2 as a possible D gene (6 bases). Sequencing used naive CD4+ T cells from blood. This sequence was found in a man aged 25 to 40 with type 1 diabetes. Written as DNA, the CDR3 is TGTGCCTGGAGTGTAAAACTAGCTTATAACAATGAGCAGTTCTTC. Translated, it gives CAWSVKLAYNNEQFF.